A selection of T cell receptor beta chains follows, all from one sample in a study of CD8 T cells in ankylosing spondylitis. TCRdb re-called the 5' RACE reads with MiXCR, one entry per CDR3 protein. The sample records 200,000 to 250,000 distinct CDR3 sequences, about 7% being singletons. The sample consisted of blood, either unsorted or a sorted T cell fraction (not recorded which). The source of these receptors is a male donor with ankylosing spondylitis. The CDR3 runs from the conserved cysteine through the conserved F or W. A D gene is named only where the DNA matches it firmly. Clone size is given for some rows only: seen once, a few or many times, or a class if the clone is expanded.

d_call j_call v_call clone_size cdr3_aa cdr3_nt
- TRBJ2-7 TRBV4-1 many CASSQATVTEQYF TGCGCCAGCAGCCAAGCCACAGTCACGGAGCAGTACTTC
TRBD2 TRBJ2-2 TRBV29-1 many CSVTSGNTGELFF TGCAGCGTCACTAGCGGTAACACCGGGGAGCTGTTTTTT
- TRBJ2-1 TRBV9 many CASSVVGPSSYNEQFF TGTGCCAGCAGCGTTGTGGGACCGAGCTCCTACAATGAGCAGTTCTTC
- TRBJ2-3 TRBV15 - CATSRSPLSGMRADTQYF TGTGCCACCAGCAGATCCCCCTTATCCGGGATGAGGGCAGATACGCAGTATTTT
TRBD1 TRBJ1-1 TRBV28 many CASRPRPGQGAEAFF TGTGCCAGCAGACCCAGACCGGGACAGGGGGCTGAAGCTTTCTTT
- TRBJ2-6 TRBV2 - CALLGRASGANVLTF TGTGCCCTCCTGGGCAGGGCCTCTGGGGCCAACGTCCTGACTTTC
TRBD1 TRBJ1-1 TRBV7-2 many CASSSDRVYTEAFF TGTGCCAGCAGCTCGGACAGGGTGTACACTGAAGCTTTCTTT
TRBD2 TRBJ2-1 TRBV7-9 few CASGASGDNEQFF TGTGCCAGCGGGGCTAGCGGGGACAATGAGCAGTTCTTC
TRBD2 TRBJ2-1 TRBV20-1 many CSARVAGTNEQFF TGCAGTGCCAGGGTAGCGGGAACCAATGAGCAGTTCTTC
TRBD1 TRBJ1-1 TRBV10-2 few CASSELGGLNTEAFF TGCGCCAGCAGTGAGTTAGGGGGCTTGAACACTGAAGCTTTCTTT
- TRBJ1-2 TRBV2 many CASRLQGGYGYTF TGTGCCAGCAGGCTACAGGGCGGCTATGGCTACACCTTC
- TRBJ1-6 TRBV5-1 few CASSRRANSPLHF TGCGCCAGCAGCCGGAGGGCTAACTCACCCCTCCACTTT
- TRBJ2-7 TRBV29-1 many CSVEGADHYEQYF TGCAGCGTTGAAGGGGCCGACCATTACGAGCAGTACTTC
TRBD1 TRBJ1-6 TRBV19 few CASSIEGGVGTGGVGSPLHF TGTGCCAGTAGTATAGAAGGCGGAGTCGGGACAGGGGGCGTTGGTTCACCCCTCCACTTT
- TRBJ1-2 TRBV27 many CASSPPGRGNYGYTF TGTGCCAGCAGTCCCCCGGGACGTGGAAACTATGGCTACACCTTC
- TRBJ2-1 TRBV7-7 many CASSLEKGAYNEQFF TGTGCTAGCAGCTTAGAAAAAGGGGCCTACAATGAGCAGTTCTTC
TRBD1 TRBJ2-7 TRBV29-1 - CSVVTGTVPYEQYF TGCAGCGTGGTAACCGGGACAGTACCCTACGAGCAGTACTTC
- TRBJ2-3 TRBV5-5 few CASSFGYKRDTQYF TGTGCCAGCAGCTTCGGATATAAACGGGATACGCAGTATTTT
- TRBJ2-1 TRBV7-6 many CASSHYGDHIYNEQFF TGTGCCAGCAGCCACTACGGGGATCATATATACAATGAGCAGTTCTTC
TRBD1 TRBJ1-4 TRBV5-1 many CASSGQATTNEKLFF TGCGCCAGCTCCGGACAGGCAACAACTAATGAAAAACTGTTTTTT
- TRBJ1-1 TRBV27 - CASSWRPNTEAFF TGTGCCAGCAGTTGGAGACCGAACACTGAAGCTTTCTTT
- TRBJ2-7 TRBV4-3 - CASSQFRQGRSEQYF TGCGCCAGCAGCCAATTCCGGCAGGGAAGGAGCGAGCAGTACTTC
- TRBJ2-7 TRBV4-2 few CASSQGVVGRAYEQYF TGTGCCAGCAGCCAAGGGGTAGTCGGCAGAGCCTACGAGCAGTACTTC
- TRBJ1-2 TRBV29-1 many CSVGNRDNYGYTF TGCAGCGTTGGGAACAGGGACAACTATGGCTACACCTTC
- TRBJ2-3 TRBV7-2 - CASSNREDSDTQYF TGTGCCAGCAGCAACAGGGAGGACTCAGATACGCAGTATTTT
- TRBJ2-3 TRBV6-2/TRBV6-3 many CASSYPLDTQYF TGTGCCAGCAGTTACCCTCTCGATACGCAGTATTTT
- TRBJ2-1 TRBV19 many CASSAGRGNYNEQFF TGTGCCAGTAGTGCGGGACGCGGAAACTACAATGAGCAGTTCTTC
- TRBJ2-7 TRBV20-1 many CSARDSRNYEQYF TGCAGTGCTAGGGACAGCCGTAACTACGAGCAGTACTTC
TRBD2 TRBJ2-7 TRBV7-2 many CASSDGLAGGLSEQYF TGTGCCAGCAGCGACGGACTAGCGGGAGGACTAAGCGAGCAGTACTTC
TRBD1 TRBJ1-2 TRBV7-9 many CASSFGTAPGYTF TGTGCCAGCAGCTTCGGGACAGCCCCTGGCTACACCTTC
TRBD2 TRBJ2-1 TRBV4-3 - CASSQGSGGSNEQFF TGCGCCAGCAGCCAAGGTAGCGGGGGAAGCAATGAGCAGTTCTTC
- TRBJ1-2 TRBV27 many CASRGQHHNYGYTF TGTGCCAGCAGAGGACAGCATCATAACTATGGCTACACCTTC